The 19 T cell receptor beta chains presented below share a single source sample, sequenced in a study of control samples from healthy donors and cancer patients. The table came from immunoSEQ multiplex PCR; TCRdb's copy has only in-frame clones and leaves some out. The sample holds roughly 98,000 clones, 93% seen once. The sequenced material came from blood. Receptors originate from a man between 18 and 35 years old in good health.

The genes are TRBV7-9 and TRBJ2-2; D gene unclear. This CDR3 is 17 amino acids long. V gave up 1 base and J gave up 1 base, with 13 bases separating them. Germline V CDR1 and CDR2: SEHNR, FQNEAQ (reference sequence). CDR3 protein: CASSLVLSSENTGELFF. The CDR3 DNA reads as TGTGCCAGCAGCTTAGTTCTGTCCAGCGAGAACACCGGGGAGCTGTTTTTT. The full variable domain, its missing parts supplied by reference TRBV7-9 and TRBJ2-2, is DTGVSQNPRHKITKRGQNVTFRCDPISEHNRLYWYRQTLGQGPEFLTYFQNEAQLEKSRLLSDRFSAERPKGSFSTLEIQRTEQGDSAMYLCASSLVLSSENTGELFFGEGSRLTVL.

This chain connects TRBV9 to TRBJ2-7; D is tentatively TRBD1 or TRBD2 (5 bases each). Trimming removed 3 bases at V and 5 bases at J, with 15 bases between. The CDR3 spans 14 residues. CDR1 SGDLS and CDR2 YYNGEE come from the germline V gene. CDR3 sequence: CASSAGRLVDEQYF. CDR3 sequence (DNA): TGTGCCAGCAGCGCGGGACGGCTTGTCGACGAGCAGTACTTC.

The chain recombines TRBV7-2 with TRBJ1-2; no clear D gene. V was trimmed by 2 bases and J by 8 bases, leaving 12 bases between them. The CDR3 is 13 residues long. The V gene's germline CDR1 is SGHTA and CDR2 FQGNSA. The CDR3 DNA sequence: TGTGCCAGCAGCTTACCCCTCTCAAGCGGCTACACCTTC. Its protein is CASSLPLSSGYTF.

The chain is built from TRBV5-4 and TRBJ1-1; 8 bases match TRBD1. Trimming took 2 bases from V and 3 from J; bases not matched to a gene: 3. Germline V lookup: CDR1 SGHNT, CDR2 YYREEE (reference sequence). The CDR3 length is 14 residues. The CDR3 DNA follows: TGTGCCAGCAGCTTTCAGGGGGCGCACACTGAAGCTTTCTTT. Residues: CASSFQGAHTEAFF.

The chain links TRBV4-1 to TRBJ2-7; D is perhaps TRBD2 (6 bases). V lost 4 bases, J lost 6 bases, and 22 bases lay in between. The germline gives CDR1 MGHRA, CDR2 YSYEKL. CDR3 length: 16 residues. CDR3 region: CASSPGFGTYGTEQYF. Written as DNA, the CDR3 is TGCGCCAGCAGCCCGGGGTTCGGGACTTACGGCACCGAGCAGTACTTC.

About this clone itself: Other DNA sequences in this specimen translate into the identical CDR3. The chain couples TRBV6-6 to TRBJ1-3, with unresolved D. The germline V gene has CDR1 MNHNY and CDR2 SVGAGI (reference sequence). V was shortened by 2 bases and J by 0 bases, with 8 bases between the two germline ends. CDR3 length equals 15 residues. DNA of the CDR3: TGTGCCAGCAGTTACGGCGGGAGCTCTGGAAACACCATATATTTT. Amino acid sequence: CASSYGGSSGNTIYF.

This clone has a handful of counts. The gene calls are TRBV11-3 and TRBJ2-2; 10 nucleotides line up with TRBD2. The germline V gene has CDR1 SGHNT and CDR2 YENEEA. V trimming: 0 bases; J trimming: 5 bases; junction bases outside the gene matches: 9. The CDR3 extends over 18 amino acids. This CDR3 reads CASSLEDGLAGGTGELFF. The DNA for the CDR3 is TGTGCCAGCAGCTTAGAGGATGGTTTAGCGGGAGGAACCGGGGAGCTGTTTTTT.

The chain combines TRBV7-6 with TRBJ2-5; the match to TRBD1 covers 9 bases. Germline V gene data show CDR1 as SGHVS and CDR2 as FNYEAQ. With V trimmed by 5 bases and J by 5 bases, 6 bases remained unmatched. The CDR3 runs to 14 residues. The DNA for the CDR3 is TGTGCCAGCAGCCCACGGACAGGGGCTGAGACCCAGTACTTC. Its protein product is CASSPRTGAETQYF.

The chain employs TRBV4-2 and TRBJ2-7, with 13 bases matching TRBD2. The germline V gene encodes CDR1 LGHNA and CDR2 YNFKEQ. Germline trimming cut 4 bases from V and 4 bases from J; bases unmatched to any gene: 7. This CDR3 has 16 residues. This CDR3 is CASSRGGLAGAYEQYF. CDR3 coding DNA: TGTGCCAGCAGCCGCGGTGGACTAGCGGGGGCATACGAGCAGTACTTC.

Here the CDR3 DNA reads TGTGCCACCAGTTTCCTAGCGGGGGGTTTGGCCTACGAGCAGTACTTC. It codes for CATSFLAGGLAYEQYF. The rearrangement uses TRBV24-1 and TRBJ2-7; TRBD2 aligns across 11 bases. The J segment lost 2 bases and the V segment lost 6 bases, leaving 8 bases of the junction unmatched. The CDR3 spans 16 residues. CDR1 and CDR2 (germline): KGHDR, SFDVKD.

DNA for the CDR3: TGTGCCAGCAGCCGCGGGACAGCACTACACGGCTACACCTTC. This encodes CASSRGTALHGYTF. The V gene is TRBV5-4, the J gene TRBJ1-2; 7 nucleotides agree with TRBD1. CDR3 length equals 14 residues. With V trimmed by 4 bases and J by 8 bases, 11 bases remained unmatched. CDR1 is SGHNT and CDR2 is YYREEE in the germline V gene (reference sequence).

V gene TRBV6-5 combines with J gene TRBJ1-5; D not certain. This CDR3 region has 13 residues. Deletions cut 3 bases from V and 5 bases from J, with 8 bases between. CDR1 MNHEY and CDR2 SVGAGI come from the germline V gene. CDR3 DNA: TGTGCCAGCAGTTATGGGGTCGATCAGCCCCAGCATTTT. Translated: CASSYGVDQPQHF.

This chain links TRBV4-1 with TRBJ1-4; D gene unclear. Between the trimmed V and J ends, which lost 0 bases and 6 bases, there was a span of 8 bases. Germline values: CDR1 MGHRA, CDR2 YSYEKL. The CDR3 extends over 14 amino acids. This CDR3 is CASSQDMAYEKLFF. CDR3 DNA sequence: TGCGCCAGCAGCCAAGATATGGCGTATGAAAAACTGTTTTTT.

The CDR3 sequence: CASSETEYEQYF. The CDR3 DNA is TGTGCCAGCAGCGAGACAGAGTACGAGCAGTACTTC. The rearrangement uses TRBV5-6 and TRBJ2-7, with a weak D call TRBD1 (5 bases). The germline V and J ends were trimmed by 4 bases and 4 bases, with 9 bases remaining between them. This CDR3 has 12 residues. CDR1 SGHDT and CDR2 YYEEEE come from the germline V gene.

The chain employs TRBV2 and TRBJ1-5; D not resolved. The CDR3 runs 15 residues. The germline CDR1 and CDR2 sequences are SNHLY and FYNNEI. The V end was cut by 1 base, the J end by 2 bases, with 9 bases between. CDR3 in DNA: TGTGCCAGCAGTGAAGGTTTTCGTGGCAATCAGCCCCAGCATTTT. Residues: CASSEGFRGNQPQHF.

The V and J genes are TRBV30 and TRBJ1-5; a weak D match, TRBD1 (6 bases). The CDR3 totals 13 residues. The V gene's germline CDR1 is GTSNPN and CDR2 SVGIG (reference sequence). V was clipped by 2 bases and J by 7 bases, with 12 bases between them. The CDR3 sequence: CAWSTGGYQPQHF. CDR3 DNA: TGTGCCTGGAGTACCGGGGGCTACCAGCCCCAGCATTTT.

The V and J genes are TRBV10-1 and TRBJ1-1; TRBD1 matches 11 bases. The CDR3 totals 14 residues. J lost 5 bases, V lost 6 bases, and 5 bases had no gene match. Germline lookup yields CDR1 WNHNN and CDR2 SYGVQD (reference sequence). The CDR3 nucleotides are TGCGCCAGCAGCCCGGACAGGGGGCGAACTGAAGCTTTCTTT. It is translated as CASSPDRGRTEAFF.

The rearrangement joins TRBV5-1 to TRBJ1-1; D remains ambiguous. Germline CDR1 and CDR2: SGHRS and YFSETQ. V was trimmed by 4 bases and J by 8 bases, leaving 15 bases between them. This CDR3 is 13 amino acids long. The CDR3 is CASSTPPLSEAFF. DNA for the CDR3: TGCGCCAGCAGCACCCCCCCCCTGTCGGAAGCTTTCTTT.

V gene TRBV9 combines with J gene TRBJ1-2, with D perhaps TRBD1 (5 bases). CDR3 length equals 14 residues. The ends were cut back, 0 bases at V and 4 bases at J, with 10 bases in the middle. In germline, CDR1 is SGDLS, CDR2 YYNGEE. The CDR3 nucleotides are TGTGCCAGCAGCGTAGATCAGGGATCCTATGGCTACACCTTC. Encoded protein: CASSVDQGSYGYTF.